One sample yielded the 17 T cell receptor beta chains listed below, sequenced in a study of metastatic and nonmetastatic thyroid tumors. Not a single patient had been given any form of treatment at any point before undergoing thyroid surgery. From the PCR reads, TCRdb re-called clones with MiXCR. This table has under 50,000 clones, around 28% appearing once. What was sequenced was blood. The receptor set was obtained from a male donor with papillary thyroid cancer or a benign thyroid nodule (not recorded which). Some clones in this sample may be carry-over from other donors' samples.

This clone was found a few times. The J gene is TRBJ2-2, the V gene TRBV2; D call uncertain. The V gene lost 2 bases and the J gene lost 4 bases, with 5 bases spanning the gap. Per the germline V gene, CDR1 is SNHLY and CDR2 is FYNNEI. This CDR3 is 13 amino acids long. The CDR3 sequence: CASSEWVTGELFF. The CDR3, as DNA: TGTGCCAGCAGTGAATGGGTCACCGGGGAGCTGTTTTTT. Variable domain in full (rest from reference TRBV2 and TRBJ2-2): EPEVTQTPSHQVTQMGQEVILRCVPISNHLYFYWYRQILGQKVEFLVSFYNNEISEKSEIFDDQFSVERPDGSNFTLKIRSTKLEDSAMYFCASSEWVTGELFFGEGSRLTVL.

This clone was recorded many times. J is TRBJ2-7 and V is TRBV29-1, with a possible D match to TRBD1 (5 bases). The CDR3 is 11 amino acids. Per the germline V gene, CDR1 is SQVTM and CDR2 is ANQGSEA. V lost 6 bases and J lost 1, with 7 bases in between. The chain's CDR3 is CSVTGSYEQYF. In nucleotides, the CDR3 is TGCAGCGTCACAGGTTCCTACGAGCAGTACTTC.

This clone has only a few counts. V is TRBV6-5 and J is TRBJ2-3, with 8 nucleotides matching TRBD2. The CDR3 runs to 18 residues. CDR1 and CDR2 from the germline V gene are MNHEY and SVGAGI. J lost 0 bases, V lost 6 bases, and 14 bases had no gene match. This CDR3 is CASRVYSVRGASTDTQYF. DNA of the CDR3: TGTGCCAGCAGGGTATATAGCGTGCGGGGGGCTAGCACAGATACGCAGTATTTT.

The chain recombines TRBV15 with TRBJ2-7; D may be TRBD1 or TRBD2 (5 bases each). Germline V gives CDR1 LNHNV, CDR2 YYDKDF (reference sequence). V was cut by 4 bases and J by 0 bases, with 25 bases left in between. There are 19 residues in the CDR3. For the CDR3, the DNA is TGTGCCACCAGCACCTCCTCTCCGGGACCCACGGGATACTCCTACGAGCAGTACTTC. Translation: CATSTSSPGPTGYSYEQYF.

This clone is classed as medium-sized. V is TRBV28 and J is TRBJ2-1; D remains unclear. V lost 6 bases to trimming and J lost 0 bases, with 12 bases between them. The CDR3 loop spans 15 amino acids. Germline V gene data show CDR1 as MDHEN and CDR2 as SYDVKM. The CDR3 is CASRPGALSYNEQFF. The CDR3 bases are TGTGCCAGCAGACCAGGAGCCCTCTCCTACAATGAGCAGTTCTTC.

This chain connects TRBV7-8 to TRBJ1-3; TRBD1 might be the D (6 bases). Germline loops: CDR1 SGHVS, CDR2 FQNEAQ. Trimming removed 2 bases from V and 4 bases from J, with 15 bases in between. The CDR3 is 16 residues long. Here the CDR3 reads CASSLRRGAMGNTIYF. The CDR3 DNA reads as TGTGCCAGCAGCTTACGTCGGGGGGCAATGGGAAACACCATATATTTT.

V usage is TRBV5-1 and J usage is TRBJ1-2; no definite D call. With 2 bases removed from V and 1 base from J, the gap between germline ends came to 6 bases. Germline V CDR1 and CDR2: SGHRS, YFSETQ. This CDR3 comprises 13 residues. The CDR3 region is CASSFSGNYGYTF. The CDR3, as DNA: TGCGCCAGCAGCTTCTCGGGTAACTATGGCTACACCTTC.

The chain uses TRBV20-1 and TRBJ2-5; TRBD2 aligns across 8 bases. The CDR3 is 13 amino acids. J lost 4 bases, V lost 6 bases, and 7 bases had no gene match. Germline V gene sequence: CDR1 DFQATT, CDR2 SNEGSKA (reference sequence). The CDR3: CSAGRGAGETQYF. Written as DNA, the CDR3 is TGCAGTGCAGGGCGGGGGGCAGGAGAGACCCAGTACTTC.

This clone has only a few counts. The chain uses TRBV28 and TRBJ1-5; TRBD1 agrees at 9 bases. This CDR3 has 14 residues. Germline V gives CDR1 MDHEN, CDR2 SYDVKM. The V and J ends lost 5 bases and 5 bases, in that order; junction bases with no gene match: 4. Written as DNA, the CDR3 is TGTGCCAGCAGTGAGGACAGGGGAGATCAGCCCCAGCATTTT. Its protein product is CASSEDRGDQPQHF.

The chain couples TRBV12-3 or TRBV12-4 to TRBJ2-2, with 7 bases aligning to TRBD2. V lost 6 bases to trimming and J lost 2 bases; unmatched junction nucleotides: 6. There are 15 residues in the CDR3. The CDR3 region has the DNA TGTGCCAGCAGGCCAGGGACTATTAACACCGGGGAGCTGTTTTTT. This codes for CASRPGTINTGELFF.

In its sample, this clone was seen many times. This rearrangement joins TRBV7-2 to TRBJ1-4; unclear D gene. This CDR3 has 12 amino acids. Trimming took off 0 bases at V and 6 bases at J, with 2 bases between the two ends. Germline CDR1 reads SGHTA; CDR2 reads FQGNSA. The CDR3: CASSLADEKLFF. CDR3 DNA: TGTGCCAGCAGCTTAGCGGATGAAAAACTGTTTTTT.

The V and J genes are TRBV20-1 and TRBJ1-2; D gene uncertain. Per germline, CDR1 DFQATT and CDR2 SNEGSKA (reference sequence). This CDR3 is built from 14 residues. The V and J ends lost 0 bases and 2 bases respectively, with 10 bases between them. The CDR3 bases are TGCAGTGCTAGAGACCCAGTCATCAACTATGGCTACACCTTC. It codes for CSARDPVINYGYTF.

CDR3 residues: CASSYSDGFSGANVLTF. DNA for the CDR3: TGTGCCAGCAGTTACTCGGACGGCTTCTCTGGGGCCAACGTCCTGACTTTC. The chain is built from TRBV6-2 or TRBV6-3 and TRBJ2-6; D gene uncertain. Trimming took 0 bases from V and 0 from J, leaving 9 bases between them. This CDR3 region has 17 residues. Germline V CDR1 and CDR2: MNHEY, SVGEGT.

The chain employs TRBV18 and TRBJ2-1; 16 bases fit TRBD2. After removal of 0 bases from V and 2 bases from J, the junction contained 7 bases not matched to a gene. The CDR3 length is 20 residues. CDR1 and CDR2 from the germline V gene are KGHSH and LQKENI. CDR3 in DNA: TGTGCCAGCTCACCACCTCTCGGGACTAGCGGGAGGGCCGCCTACAATGAGCAGTTCTTC. Residues: CASSPPLGTSGRAAYNEQFF.

This rearrangement joins TRBV20-1 to TRBJ1-5; 7 bases align to TRBD1. The ends lost 6 bases at V and 4 bases at J; junction bases unmatched: 9. Per germline, CDR1 DFQATT and CDR2 SNEGSKA (reference sequence). The CDR3 contains 14 residues. CDR3 residues: CSAQGGNLNQPQHF. CDR3 nucleotides: TGCAGTGCCCAGGGGGGGAACCTGAATCAGCCCCAGCATTTT.

This clone was seen a few times. V gene TRBV12-3 or TRBV12-4 combines with J gene TRBJ2-5; D not resolved. V gave up 3 bases and J gave up 2 bases, with 10 bases separating them. The CDR3 runs 14 residues. CDR3 in amino acids: CASSFGRIQETQYF. In DNA, the CDR3 is TGTGCCAGCAGTTTTGGGCGGATACAAGAGACCCAGTACTTC.

This clone was detected many times. The rearrangement joins TRBV30 to TRBJ1-3; D is uncertain. The CDR3 contains 14 residues. Trimming stripped 1 base from V and 3 bases from J, with 10 bases between. Looked up from germline, CDR1 is GTSNPN and CDR2 is SVGIG (reference sequence). This CDR3 is CAWSADASGNTIYF. CDR3 bases: TGTGCCTGGAGTGCTGACGCCAGTGGAAACACCATATATTTT. The whole variable domain, filled in from reference TRBV30 and TRBJ1-3, reads SQTIHQWPATLVQPVGSPLSLECTVEGTSNPNLYWYRQAAGRGLQLLFYSVGIGQISSEVPQNLSASRPQDRQFILSSKKLLLSDSGFYLCAWSADASGNTIYFGEGSWLTVV.